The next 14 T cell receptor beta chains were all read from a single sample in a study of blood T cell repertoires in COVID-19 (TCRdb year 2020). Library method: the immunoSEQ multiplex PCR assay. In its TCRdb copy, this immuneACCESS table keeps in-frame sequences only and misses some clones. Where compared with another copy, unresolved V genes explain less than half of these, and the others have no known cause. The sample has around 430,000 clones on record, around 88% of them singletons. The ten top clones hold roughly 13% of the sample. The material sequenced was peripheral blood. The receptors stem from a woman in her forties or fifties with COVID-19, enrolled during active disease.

CDR3: CAIGARDTFGYGYTF. CDR3 sequence (DNA): TGTGCCATCGGGGCCCGGGACACTTTTGGCTATGGCTACACCTTC. This chain uses TRBV10-3 with TRBJ1-2; a possible D gene is TRBD1 (6 bases). Germline V CDR1 and CDR2: ENHRY, SYGVKD. The ends were cut back, 8 bases at V and 4 bases at J, with 20 bases in the middle. This CDR3 region has 15 residues.

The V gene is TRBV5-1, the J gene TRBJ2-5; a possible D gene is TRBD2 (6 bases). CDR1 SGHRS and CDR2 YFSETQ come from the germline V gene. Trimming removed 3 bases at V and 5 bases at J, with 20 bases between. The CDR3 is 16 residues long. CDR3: CASSSPRDLGVETQYF. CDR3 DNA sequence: TGCGCCAGCAGCTCCCCTCGGGACTTGGGGGTCGAGACCCAGTACTTC.

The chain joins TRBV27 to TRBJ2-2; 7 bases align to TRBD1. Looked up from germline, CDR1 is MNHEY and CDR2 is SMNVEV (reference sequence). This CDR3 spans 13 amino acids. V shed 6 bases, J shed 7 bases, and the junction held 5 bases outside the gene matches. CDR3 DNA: TGTGCCAGCAGGACAGGGTTTAGCGGGGAGCTGTTTTTT. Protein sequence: CASRTGFSGELFF.

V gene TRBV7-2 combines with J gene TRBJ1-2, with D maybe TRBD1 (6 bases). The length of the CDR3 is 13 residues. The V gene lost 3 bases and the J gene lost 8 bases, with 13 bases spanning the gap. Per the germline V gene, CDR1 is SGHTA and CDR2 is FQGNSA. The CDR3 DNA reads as TGTGCCAGCAGCTTCATGACAGGAGAGGGCTACACCTTC. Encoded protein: CASSFMTGEGYTF.

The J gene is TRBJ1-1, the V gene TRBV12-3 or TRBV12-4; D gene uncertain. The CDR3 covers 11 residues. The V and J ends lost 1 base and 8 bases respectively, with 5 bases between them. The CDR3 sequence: CASSLEREAFF. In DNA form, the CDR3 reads TGTGCCAGCAGTTTAGAGCGAGAAGCTTTCTTT.

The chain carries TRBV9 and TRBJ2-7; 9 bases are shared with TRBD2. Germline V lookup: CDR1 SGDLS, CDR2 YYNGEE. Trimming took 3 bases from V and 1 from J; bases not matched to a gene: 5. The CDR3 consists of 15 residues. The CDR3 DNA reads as TGTGCCAGCAGCGCCATAGCGGGGGATTCCTACGAGCAGTACTTC. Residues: CASSAIAGDSYEQYF.

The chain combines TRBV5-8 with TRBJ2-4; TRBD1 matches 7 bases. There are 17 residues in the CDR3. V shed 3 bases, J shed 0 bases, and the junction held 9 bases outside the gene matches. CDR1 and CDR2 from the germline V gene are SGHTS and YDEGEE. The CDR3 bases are TGTGCCAGCAGCTCTACCGACAGGGCCCTAGCCAAAAACATTCAGTACTTC. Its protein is CASSSTDRALAKNIQYF.

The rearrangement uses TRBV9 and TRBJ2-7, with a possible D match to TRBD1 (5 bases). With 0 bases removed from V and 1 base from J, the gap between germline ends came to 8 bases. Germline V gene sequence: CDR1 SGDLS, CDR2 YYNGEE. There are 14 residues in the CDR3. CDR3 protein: CASSVGRQSYEQYF. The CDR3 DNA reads TGTGCCAGCAGCGTAGGTAGACAGTCCTACGAGCAGTACTTC.

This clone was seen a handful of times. The chain's CDR3 is CATQGRVSSGTGELFF. CDR3 nucleotides: TGTGCCACCCAGGGCAGGGTGTCCTCTGGCACCGGGGAGCTGTTTTTT. The chain joins TRBV24-1 to TRBJ2-2; maybe TRBD1 (5 bases). V was clipped by 9 bases and J by 4 bases, with 20 bases between them. Germline CDR1 KGHDR, CDR2 SFDVKD. This CDR3 comprises 16 residues.

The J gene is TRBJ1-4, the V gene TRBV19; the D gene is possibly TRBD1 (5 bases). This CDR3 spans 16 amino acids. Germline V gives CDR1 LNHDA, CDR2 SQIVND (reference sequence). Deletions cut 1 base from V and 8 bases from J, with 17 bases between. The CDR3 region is CASSIAPSRRGEKLFF. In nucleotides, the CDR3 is TGTGCCAGTAGTATAGCCCCGTCCCGACGGGGGGAAAAACTGTTTTTT.

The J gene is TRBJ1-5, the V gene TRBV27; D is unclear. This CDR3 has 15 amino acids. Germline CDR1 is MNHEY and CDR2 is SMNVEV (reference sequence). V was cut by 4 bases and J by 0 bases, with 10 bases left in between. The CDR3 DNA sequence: TGTGCCAGCAGTTCTCAGTCAAATAGCAATCAGCCCCAGCATTTT. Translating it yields CASSSQSNSNQPQHF.

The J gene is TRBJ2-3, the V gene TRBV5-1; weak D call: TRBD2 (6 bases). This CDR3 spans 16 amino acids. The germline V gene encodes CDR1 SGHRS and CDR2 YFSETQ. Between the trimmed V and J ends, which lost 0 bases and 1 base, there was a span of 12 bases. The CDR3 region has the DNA TGCGCCAGCAGCTTGGGGACGGGGAGGCGCACAGATACGCAGTATTTT. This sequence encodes CASSLGTGRRTDTQYF.

DNA for the CDR3: TGTGCCAGCAGTCCCGGGACAGGGGTTGAAAAACTGTTTTTT. Translation gives CASSPGTGVEKLFF. The V call is TRBV6-6, the J call TRBJ1-4; TRBD1 agrees at 10 bases. CDR1 and CDR2 from the germline V gene are MNHNY and SVGAGI (reference sequence). The length of the CDR3 is 14 residues. Unmatched junction bases numbered 4, after V lost 5 bases and J lost 7 bases.

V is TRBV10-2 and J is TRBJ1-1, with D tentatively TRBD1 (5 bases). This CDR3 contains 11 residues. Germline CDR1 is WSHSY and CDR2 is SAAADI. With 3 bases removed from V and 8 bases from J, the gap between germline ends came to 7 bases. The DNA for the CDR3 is TGCGCCAGCAGTGATCGGGGGGAAGCTTTCTTT. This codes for CASSDRGEAFF.